One sample yielded the 32 T cell receptor beta chains listed below, sequenced in a study of blood T cell repertoires in COVID-19. Repertoires were generated with immunoSEQ multiplex PCR, while TCRdb's copy carries only in-frame clones and drops some. The table lists about 200,000 clones, around 82% of them singletons, with around 7% in the top ten. Sequenced: PBMCs or T cells enriched from blood (not recorded which). All receptors derive from a man in his forties who had recovered from COVID-19.

The gene calls are TRBV5-1 and TRBJ1-6; 7 positions agree with TRBD1. V lost 2 bases and J lost 7; bases outside the gene matches: 9. This CDR3 has 16 amino acids. CDR1 and CDR2 from the germline V gene are SGHRS and YFSETQ. The CDR3 is CASSLSPVQGNSPLHF. The DNA for the CDR3 is TGCGCCAGCAGCTTAAGCCCCGTACAGGGGAATTCACCCCTCCACTTT.

The V gene is TRBV10-3, the J gene TRBJ1-1; 8 bases line up with TRBD1. Trimming removed 9 bases from V and 4 bases from J; junction bases left unmatched: 7. CDR3 length: 13 residues. The V gene's germline CDR1 is ENHRY and CDR2 SYGVKD. CDR3 in DNA: TGTGCCATTAAACAGGGGGTGAGCACTGAAGCTTTCTTT. Translated: CAIKQGVSTEAFF.

The rearrangement uses TRBV4-1 and TRBJ2-6; tentative D call: TRBD2 (6 bases). V lost 4 bases and J lost 3, with 10 bases in between. CDR3 size: 15 residues. CDR1 and CDR2 from the germline V gene are MGHRA and YSYEKL. CDR3 region: CASSLGGSGANVLTF. In DNA form, the CDR3 reads TGCGCCAGCAGCCTTGGGGGGAGTGGGGCCAACGTCCTGACTTTC.

The CDR3 region is CASSPMGNHNSPLHF. CDR3 DNA sequence: TGTGCCAGCAGCCCTATGGGCAATCATAATTCACCCCTCCACTTT. V is TRBV3-1 (or the pseudogene TRBV3-2) and J is TRBJ1-6; D is unresolved. This CDR3 contains 15 residues. The V and J ends lost 4 bases and 5 bases respectively, with 12 bases between them. Per the germline V gene, CDR1 is LGHDT and CDR2 is YNNKEL (reference sequence).

The V call is TRBV9, the J call TRBJ2-5; the D gene is possibly TRBD2 (5 bases). This CDR3 is built from 14 residues. V dropped 1 base and J dropped 1 base, with 8 bases sitting between them. The V gene's germline CDR1 is SGDLS and CDR2 YYNGEE. This CDR3 reads CASSVSGIQETQYF. The CDR3 DNA is TGTGCCAGCAGCGTATCGGGGATCCAAGAGACCCAGTACTTC.

The chain couples TRBV7-9 to TRBJ1-3; 11 bases are shared with TRBD1. This CDR3 comprises 16 residues. In germline, CDR1 is SEHNR, CDR2 FQNEAQ (reference sequence). Trimming took 4 bases from V and 6 from J; bases not matched to a gene: 8. The CDR3 region is CASSWAWTGGENTIYF. The CDR3 nucleotides are TGTGCCAGCAGCTGGGCCTGGACAGGGGGCGAAAACACCATATATTTT.

The chain's CDR3 is CATSRVNRRNTIYF. The CDR3 coding sequence is TGTGCCACCAGCAGAGTAAACAGGAGAAACACCATATATTTT. The chain combines TRBV15 with TRBJ1-3; tentative D call: TRBD1 (5 bases). The CDR3 runs to 14 residues. V was shortened by 1 base and J by 5 bases, with 9 bases between the two germline ends. Germline values: CDR1 LNHNV, CDR2 YYDKDF (reference sequence).

With regard to this clone: Because the CDR3's place on the DNA is in doubt, the DNA is left out and the CDR3 is given as listed by TCRdb. V gene TRBV6-5 combines with J gene TRBJ1-1. The CDR3 contains 15 residues when both ends are counted. The germline V gene has CDR1 MNHEY and CDR2 SVGAGI. The CDR3 region is CASILGGGVNTEAFF.

J is TRBJ1-5 and V is TRBV21-1; TRBD1 reflects the table's D call only, with no check against the DNA. TRBV21-1 is described as a pseudogene. The CDR3 is 17 residues long. CDR3 nucleotide sequence: TGTGCCAGCAGCCTCGGGACACCCACCTTTTGGAATCAGCCCCAGCATTTT. Translation: CASSLGTPTFWNQPQHF.

The CDR3: CASSLYGGHDNEKLFF. The CDR3 nucleotides are TGTGCCAGCAGCTTATACGGGGGGCATGATAATGAAAAACTGTTTTTT. The rearrangement links TRBV7-2 to TRBJ1-4, with D tentatively TRBD1 (6 bases). Looked up from germline, CDR1 is SGHTA and CDR2 is FQGNSA. V lost 2 bases, J lost 4 bases, and 14 bases lay in between. The CDR3 runs to 16 residues. Variable domain in full (rest from reference TRBV7-2 and TRBJ1-4): GAGVSQSPSNKVTEKGKDVELRCDPISGHTALYWYRQSLGQGLEFLIYFQGNSAPDKSGLPSDRFSAERTGGSVSTLTIQRTQQEDSAVYLCASSLYGGHDNEKLFFGSGTQLSVL.

DNA for the CDR3: TGTGCCTGGAGTGGAGGGATAGGTAATTCACCCCTCCACTTT. It is translated as CAWSGGIGNSPLHF. The chain links TRBV30 to TRBJ1-6; D is unresolved. Germline V gives CDR1 GTSNPN, CDR2 SVGIG (reference sequence). The CDR3 is 14 amino acids. V lost 1 base, J lost 6 bases, and 10 bases lay in between.

The rearrangement joins TRBV9 to TRBJ2-5, with TRBD2 matching 9 bases. CDR1 and CDR2 from the germline V gene are SGDLS and YYNGEE. The CDR3 runs 14 residues. V dropped 0 bases and J dropped 7; count of bases not matched to a gene: 4. CDR3 loop: CASSVEGAGGTQYF. CDR3 in DNA: TGTGCCAGCAGCGTAGAAGGAGCGGGGGGGACCCAGTACTTC.

The V and J genes are TRBV10-3 and TRBJ2-5, with 7 bases aligning to TRBD1. V gave up 11 bases and J gave up 5 bases; unmatched junction bases: 11. Germline CDR1 is ENHRY and CDR2 is SYGVKD. The CDR3 contains 13 residues. The CDR3 bases are TGTGCCTCCTGGGACAGATCATCGGAGACCCAGTACTTC. This translates into CASWDRSSETQYF.

This clone was seen only a few times. V is TRBV29-1 and J is TRBJ2-2, with TRBD2 as a possible D gene (5 bases). V lost 5 bases and J lost 6, with 13 bases in between. The CDR3 is 13 amino acids. Looked up from germline, CDR1 is SQVTM and CDR2 is ANQGSEA. CDR3: CSVPRGIPGELFF. CDR3 DNA: TGCAGCGTTCCTAGAGGGATTCCCGGGGAGCTGTTTTTT.

The chain couples TRBV27 to TRBJ1-1; possible D gene TRBD1, 6 bases. V was cut by 3 bases and J by 4 bases, with 12 bases left in between. The length of the CDR3 is 14 residues. Germline CDR1 MNHEY, CDR2 SMNVEV (reference sequence). CDR3 residues: CASSFVGGATEAFF. The DNA for the CDR3 is TGTGCCAGCAGTTTCGTCGGGGGGGCCACTGAAGCTTTCTTT.

The chain recombines TRBV2 with TRBJ1-1; tentatively, D is TRBD1 (5 bases). The CDR3 consists of 12 residues. Germline V gene sequence: CDR1 SNHLY, CDR2 FYNNEI. The CDR3 is CGMAGSNTEAFF. In nucleotides, the CDR3 is TGTGGAATGGCAGGGTCAAACACTGAAGCTTTCTTT.

This clone appeared many times. The CDR3 region is CASTASQGDTEAFF. For the CDR3, the DNA is TGTGCCAGCACCGCTTCTCAAGGGGACACTGAAGCTTTCTTT. V and J are TRBV4-2 and TRBJ1-1; D may be TRBD1 (5 bases). CDR1 LGHNA and CDR2 YNFKEQ come from the germline V gene. This CDR3 has 14 amino acids. Trimming removed 7 bases from V and 3 bases from J, with 15 bases in between.

The CDR3 loop is CAISRGLLNTEAFF. The CDR3 nucleotides are TGTGCCATCAGCAGGGGACTATTGAACACTGAAGCTTTCTTT. The chain uses TRBV10-3 and TRBJ1-1; weak D call: TRBD1 (6 bases). Trimming pared 6 bases from V and 0 bases from J, leaving 11 bases between. The germline CDR1 and CDR2 sequences are ENHRY and SYGVKD. CDR3 length: 14 amino acids.

The genes are TRBV7-8 and TRBJ2-2; 7 bases agree with TRBD1. The CDR3 has 16 amino acids. Germline CDR1 reads SGHVS; CDR2 reads FQNEAQ. The ends lost 4 bases at V and 6 bases at J; junction bases unmatched: 11. CDR3 protein: CASSSGLRGQPGELFF. In DNA, the CDR3 is TGTGCCAGCAGCTCCGGATTAAGGGGGCAGCCCGGGGAGCTGTTTTTT. Using reference TRBV7-8 and TRBJ2-2 for the parts outside the CDR3, the full variable domain is GAGVSQSPRYKVAKRGQDVALRCDPISGHVSLFWYQQALGQGPEFLTYFQNEAQLDKSGLPSDRFFAERPEGSVSTLKIQRTQQEDSAVYLCASSSGLRGQPGELFFGEGSRLTVL.

The chain uses TRBV19 and TRBJ1-5, with 8 nucleotides matching TRBD1. Germline V CDR1 and CDR2: LNHDA, SQIVND (reference sequence). Trimming took 3 bases from V and 1 from J; bases not matched to a gene: 5. The CDR3 is 16 residues long. The CDR3 DNA is TGTGCCAGTAGTATCCCCTGGACAGGGAGCAATCAGCCCCAGCATTTT. This encodes CASSIPWTGSNQPQHF.

This chain joins TRBV6-5 and TRBJ1-5; possibly TRBD1 for D (6 bases). Germline V gives CDR1 MNHEY, CDR2 SVGAGI. The CDR3 sequence is 15 residues long. The V and J ends lost 6 bases and 3 bases respectively, with 15 bases between them. The CDR3 protein is CASSLDSQPNQPQHF. The CDR3 bases are TGTGCCAGCAGCTTGGACAGTCAGCCCAATCAGCCCCAGCATTTT.

This rearrangement joins TRBV4-3 to TRBJ1-4, with 9 bases lining up with TRBD1. The germline V gene has CDR1 LGHNA and CDR2 YSLEER. Losses at the gene ends were 5 bases for V and 4 bases for J; bases not matched to a gene: 5. This CDR3 region has 15 residues. CDR3 sequence: CASSEGDRDNEKLFF. In DNA, the CDR3 is TGCGCCAGCAGCGAAGGGGACAGGGATAATGAAAAACTGTTTTTT.

The gene calls are TRBV5-6 and TRBJ2-7; D might be TRBD1 (6 bases). The germline V gene encodes CDR1 SGHDT and CDR2 YYEEEE. Trimming left V 4 bases short and J 1 base short, with 15 bases between. There are 15 residues in the CDR3. DNA for the CDR3: TGTGCCAGCAGCCTCCTTGGAACAGGGTCCTACGAGCAGTACTTC. Its protein is CASSLLGTGSYEQYF.

V gene TRBV5-1 combines with J gene TRBJ1-2, with TRBD1 identical over 10 bases. The CDR3 has 16 amino acids. CDR1 and CDR2 (germline): SGHRS, YFSETQ. Trimming took 4 bases from V and 4 from J; bases not matched to a gene: 10. CDR3 sequence (DNA): TGCGCCAGCAGCAGTGGAATGGGACAGGGGTTCTATGGCTACACCTTC. Translating gives CASSSGMGQGFYGYTF. The full variable domain, in which reference TRBV5-1 and TRBJ1-2 provide the parts outside the CDR3, is KAGVTQTPRYLIKTRGQQVTLSCSPISGHRSVSWYQQTPGQGLQFLFEYFSETQRNKGNFPGRFSGRQFSNSRSEMNVSTLELGDSALYLCASSSGMGQGFYGYTFGSGTRLTVV.

The sample holds one count of this clone. The chain couples TRBV28 to TRBJ1-2; 7 bases fit TRBD1. V shed 6 bases, J shed 2 bases, and the junction held 6 bases outside the gene matches. Germline V gene lookup returns CDR1 MDHEN and CDR2 SYDVKM. The CDR3 covers 14 residues. Here the CDR3 reads CASRTTGTNYGYTF. For the CDR3, the DNA is TGTGCCAGCAGAACGACAGGGACCAACTATGGCTACACCTTC.

The V gene is TRBV30, the J gene TRBJ1-5, with 10 bases matching TRBD1. The CDR3 consists of 18 residues. J was trimmed by 4 bases and V by 4 bases; bases with no gene match: 16. CDR1 and CDR2 from the germline V gene are GTSNPN and SVGIG (reference sequence). CDR3 DNA sequence: TGTGCCTGGATCCGAAAGGGGACAGGGGTCGACCTTAATCAGCCCCAGCATTTT. Its translation: CAWIRKGTGVDLNQPQHF.

This rearrangement joins TRBV6-2 or TRBV6-3 to TRBJ2-7; D gene ambiguous. The CDR3 loop spans 14 amino acids. The germline V gene has CDR1 MNHEY and CDR2 SVGEGT. The ends were cut back, 3 bases at V and 1 base at J, with 10 bases in the middle. CDR3 sequence reads: CASSYRFLSYEQYF. The CDR3 bases are TGTGCCAGCAGTTATCGGTTCCTTTCCTACGAGCAGTACTTC.

The CDR3 protein is CASSRRRDIQYF. CDR3 DNA: TGTGCCAGCAGCCGGAGGAGGGACATTCAGTACTTC. This chain uses TRBV7-2 with TRBJ2-4; tentatively, D is TRBD2 (6 bases). V lost 5 bases to trimming and J lost 8 bases, with 10 bases between them. Germline CDR1 is SGHTA and CDR2 is FQGNSA. The CDR3 runs 12 residues.

This sequence joins TRBV7-8 and TRBJ1-6; TRBD1 aligns across 8 bases. This CDR3 comprises 15 residues. Per germline, CDR1 SGHVS and CDR2 FQNEAQ. J gave up 10 bases and V 5 bases, and 10 bases lay outside the gene matches. CDR3 sequence reads: CASSPYRGGNSPLHF. The CDR3 DNA is TGTGCCAGCAGCCCCTACAGGGGGGGAAACTCACCCCTCCACTTT. Full variable domain (outside the CDR3, taken from reference TRBV7-8 and TRBJ1-6): GAGVSQSPRYKVAKRGQDVALRCDPISGHVSLFWYQQALGQGPEFLTYFQNEAQLDKSGLPSDRFFAERPEGSVSTLKIQRTQQEDSAVYLCASSPYRGGNSPLHFGNGTRLTVT.

The CDR3 DNA reads TGTGCCACCAGTGAGAGAGATCAGCCCCAGCATTTT. This gives the protein CATSERDQPQHF. This chain uses TRBV24-1 with TRBJ1-5; no reliable D call. Trimming stripped 4 bases from V and 5 bases from J, with 5 bases between. The germline CDR1 and CDR2 sequences are KGHDR and SFDVKD. This CDR3 is 12 amino acids long.

The rearrangement joins TRBV2 to TRBJ1-4; 10 nucleotides line up with TRBD1. Germline V lookup: CDR1 SNHLY, CDR2 FYNNEI. CDR3 length: 14 amino acids. The V and J ends lost 5 bases and 7 bases, in that order; junction bases with no gene match: 4. The CDR3 nucleotides are TGTGCCAGCAGTCCGGACAGGGGGGGTGAAAAACTGTTTTTT. Translation gives CASSPDRGGEKLFF.

The rearrangement uses TRBV27 and TRBJ1-2; the D is unclear. The germline CDR1 and CDR2 sequences are MNHEY and SMNVEV (reference sequence). This CDR3 has 14 amino acids. The V and J ends lost 7 bases and 4 bases respectively, with 16 bases between them. The CDR3 nucleotides read TGTGCCAGCACCACCACCTATGGTCCCTATGGCTACACCTTC. Its protein product is CASTTTYGPYGYTF.